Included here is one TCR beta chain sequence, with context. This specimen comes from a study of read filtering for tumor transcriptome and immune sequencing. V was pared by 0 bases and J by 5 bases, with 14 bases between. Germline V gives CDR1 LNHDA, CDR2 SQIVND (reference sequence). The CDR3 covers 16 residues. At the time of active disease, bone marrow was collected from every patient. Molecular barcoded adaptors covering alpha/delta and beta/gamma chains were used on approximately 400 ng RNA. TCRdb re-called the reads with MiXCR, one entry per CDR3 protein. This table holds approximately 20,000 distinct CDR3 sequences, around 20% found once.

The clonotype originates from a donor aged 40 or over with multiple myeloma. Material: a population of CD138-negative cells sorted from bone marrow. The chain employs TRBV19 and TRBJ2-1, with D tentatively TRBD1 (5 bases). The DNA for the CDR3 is TGTGCCAGTAGTATAGATTTGCAGGGAAGGAACAATGAGCAGTTCTTC. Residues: CASSIDLQGRNNEQFF.